This TCR beta chain was obtained from a study of cytomegalovirus exposure and HLA in healthy donors. V was cut by 4 bases and J by 2 bases, with 15 bases left in between. CDR1 and CDR2 from the germline V gene are SGDLS and YYNGEE. CDR3 length equals 15 residues. This PCR relied on a set of 60 Vbeta primers and 13 Jbeta primers. Sequencing was performed with immunoSEQ multiplex PCR; in TCRdb, only in-frame clones are kept and a portion is missing. This table has around 61,000 clones, around 90% appearing once. The material sequenced was PBMCs. The receptor comes from a man younger than 40 in good health and CMV-seropositive. V gene TRBV9 combines with J gene TRBJ2-5; possible D gene TRBD2, 6 bases. CDR3 in amino acids: CASSTTLGGQETQYF. The CDR3 DNA sequence: TGTGCCAGCAGCACAACCCTCGGAGGGCAAGAGACCCAGTACTTC.